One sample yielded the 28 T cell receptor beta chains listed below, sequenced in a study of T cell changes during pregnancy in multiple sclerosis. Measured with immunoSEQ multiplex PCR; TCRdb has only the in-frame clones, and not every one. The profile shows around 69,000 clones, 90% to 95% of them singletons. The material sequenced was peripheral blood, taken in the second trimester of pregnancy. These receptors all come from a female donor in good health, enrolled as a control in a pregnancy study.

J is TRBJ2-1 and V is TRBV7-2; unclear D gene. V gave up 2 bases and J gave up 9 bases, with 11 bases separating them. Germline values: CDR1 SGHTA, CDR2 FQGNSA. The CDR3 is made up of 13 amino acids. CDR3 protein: CASSLRLRGEQFF. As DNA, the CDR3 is TGTGCCAGCAGCTTAAGACTCCGCGGTGAGCAGTTCTTC.

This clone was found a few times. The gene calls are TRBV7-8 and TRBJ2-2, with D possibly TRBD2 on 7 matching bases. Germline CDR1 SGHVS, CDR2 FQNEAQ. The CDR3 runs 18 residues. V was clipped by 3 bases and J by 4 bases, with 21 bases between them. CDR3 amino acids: CASSFWSIGGRGTGELFF. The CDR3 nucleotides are TGTGCCAGCAGCTTCTGGTCCATCGGGGGGCGAGGCACCGGGGAGCTGTTTTTT.

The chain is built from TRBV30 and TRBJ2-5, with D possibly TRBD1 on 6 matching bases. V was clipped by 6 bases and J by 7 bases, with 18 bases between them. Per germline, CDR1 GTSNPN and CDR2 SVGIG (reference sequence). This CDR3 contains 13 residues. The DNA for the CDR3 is TGTGCCTGCTCAGGGACAACCTATATGACCCAGTACTTC. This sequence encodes CACSGTTYMTQYF.

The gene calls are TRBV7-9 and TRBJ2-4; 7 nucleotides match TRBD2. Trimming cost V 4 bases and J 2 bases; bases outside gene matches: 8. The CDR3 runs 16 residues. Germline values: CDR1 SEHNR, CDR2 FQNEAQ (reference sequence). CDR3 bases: TGTGCCAGCAGCTCCCGGGAGGCAGCTTCCAAAAACATTCAGTACTTC. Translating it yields CASSSREAASKNIQYF.

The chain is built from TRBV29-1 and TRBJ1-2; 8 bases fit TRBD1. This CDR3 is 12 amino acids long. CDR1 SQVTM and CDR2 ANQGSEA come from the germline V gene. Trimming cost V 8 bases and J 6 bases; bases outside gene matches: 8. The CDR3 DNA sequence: TGCAGCATTGGACAGGGAGGTCATGGCTACACCTTC. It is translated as CSIGQGGHGYTF.

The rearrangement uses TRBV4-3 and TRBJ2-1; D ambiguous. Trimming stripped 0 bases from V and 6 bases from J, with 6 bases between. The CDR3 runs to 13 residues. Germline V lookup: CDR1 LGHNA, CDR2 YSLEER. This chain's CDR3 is CASSQELRNEQFF. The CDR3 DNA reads TGCGCCAGCAGCCAAGAGCTACGCAATGAGCAGTTCTTC.

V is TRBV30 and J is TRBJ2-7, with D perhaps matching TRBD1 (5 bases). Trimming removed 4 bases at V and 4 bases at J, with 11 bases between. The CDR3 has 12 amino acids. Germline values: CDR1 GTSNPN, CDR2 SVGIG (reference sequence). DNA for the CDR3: TGTGCCTGGACCCTGGACACTTACGAGCAGTACTTC. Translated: CAWTLDTYEQYF.

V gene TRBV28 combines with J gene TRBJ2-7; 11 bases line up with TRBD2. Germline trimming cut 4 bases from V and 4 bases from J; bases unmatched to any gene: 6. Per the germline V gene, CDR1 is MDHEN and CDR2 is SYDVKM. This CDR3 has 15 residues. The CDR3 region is CASSSLAGGSYEQYF. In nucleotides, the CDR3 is TGTGCCAGCAGTTCTCTAGCGGGGGGCTCGTACGAGCAGTACTTC.

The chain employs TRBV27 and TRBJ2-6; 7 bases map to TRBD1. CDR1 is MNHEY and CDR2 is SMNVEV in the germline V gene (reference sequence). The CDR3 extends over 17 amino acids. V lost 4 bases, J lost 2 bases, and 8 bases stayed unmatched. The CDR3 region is CASSSSTGRPGANVLTF. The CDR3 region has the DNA TGTGCCAGCAGTTCCTCGACAGGGCGACCTGGGGCCAACGTCCTGACTTTC.

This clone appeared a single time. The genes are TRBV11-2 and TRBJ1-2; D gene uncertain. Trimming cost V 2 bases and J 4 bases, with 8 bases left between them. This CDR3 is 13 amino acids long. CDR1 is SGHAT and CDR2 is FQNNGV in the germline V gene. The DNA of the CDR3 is TGTGCCAGCAGCTTAAAAGCGGGCTATGGCTACACCTTC. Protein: CASSLKAGYGYTF.

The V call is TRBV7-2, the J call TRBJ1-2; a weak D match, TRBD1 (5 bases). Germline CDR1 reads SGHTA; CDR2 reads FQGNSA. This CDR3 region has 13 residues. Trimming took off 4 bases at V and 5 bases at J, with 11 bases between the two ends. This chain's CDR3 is CASSSTGAYGYTF. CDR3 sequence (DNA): TGTGCCAGCAGCTCTACAGGAGCTTATGGCTACACCTTC. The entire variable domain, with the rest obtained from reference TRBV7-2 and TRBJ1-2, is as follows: GAGVSQSPSNKVTEKGKDVELRCDPISGHTALYWYRQSLGQGLEFLIYFQGNSAPDKSGLPSDRFSAERTGGSVSTLTIQRTQQEDSAVYLCASSSTGAYGYTFGSGTRLTVV.

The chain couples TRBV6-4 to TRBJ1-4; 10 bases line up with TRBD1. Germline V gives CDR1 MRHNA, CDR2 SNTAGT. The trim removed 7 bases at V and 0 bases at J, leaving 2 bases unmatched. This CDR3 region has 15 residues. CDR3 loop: CASKGQGATNEKLFF. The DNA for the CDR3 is TGTGCCAGCAAAGGACAGGGGGCAACTAATGAAAAACTGTTTTTT.

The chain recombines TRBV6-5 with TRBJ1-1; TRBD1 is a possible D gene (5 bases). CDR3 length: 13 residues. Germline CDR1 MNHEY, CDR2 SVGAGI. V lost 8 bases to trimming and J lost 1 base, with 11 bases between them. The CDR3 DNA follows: TGTGCCAGCGGGACTTCATCGAACACTGAAGCTTTCTTT. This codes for CASGTSSNTEAFF.

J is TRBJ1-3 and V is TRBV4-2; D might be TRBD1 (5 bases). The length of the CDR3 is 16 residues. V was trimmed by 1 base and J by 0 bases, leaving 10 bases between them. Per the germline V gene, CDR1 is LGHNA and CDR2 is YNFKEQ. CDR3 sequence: CASSQGGSLSGNTIYF. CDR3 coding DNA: TGTGCCAGCAGCCAAGGGGGCAGCCTCTCTGGAAACACCATATATTTT.

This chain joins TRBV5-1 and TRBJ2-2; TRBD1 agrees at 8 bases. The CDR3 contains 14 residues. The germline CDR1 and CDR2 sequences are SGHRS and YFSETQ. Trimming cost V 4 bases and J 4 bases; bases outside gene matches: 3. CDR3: CASSPQGGTGELFF. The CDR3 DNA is TGCGCCAGCAGCCCACAGGGGGGCACCGGGGAGCTGTTTTTT.

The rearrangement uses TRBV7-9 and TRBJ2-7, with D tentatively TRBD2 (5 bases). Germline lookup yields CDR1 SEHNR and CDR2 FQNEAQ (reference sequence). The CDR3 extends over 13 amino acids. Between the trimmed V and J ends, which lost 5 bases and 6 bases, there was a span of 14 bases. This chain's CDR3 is CASSQDGGGEQYF. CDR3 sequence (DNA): TGTGCCAGCAGCCAGGACGGAGGCGGCGAGCAGTACTTC.

This CDR3 is CASSQEFGGVETQYF. CDR3 nucleotides: TGCGCCAGCAGCCAAGAGTTCGGGGGGGTAGAGACCCAGTACTTC. The rearrangement uses TRBV4-3 and TRBJ2-5; TRBD2 matches at 8 bases. V lost 0 bases to trimming and J lost 4 bases; unmatched junction nucleotides: 4. Germline CDR1 is LGHNA and CDR2 is YSLEER. This CDR3 spans 15 amino acids.

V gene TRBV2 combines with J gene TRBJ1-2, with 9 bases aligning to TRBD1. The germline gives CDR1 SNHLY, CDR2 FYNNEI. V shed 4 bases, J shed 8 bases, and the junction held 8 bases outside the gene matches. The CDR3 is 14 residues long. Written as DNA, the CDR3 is TGTGCCAGCAGTGCGGGACAGGGACTTCAAGGCTACACCTTC. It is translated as CASSAGQGLQGYTF.

CDR3 in amino acids: CASSQDLGGGGELFF. In DNA, the CDR3 is TGTGCCAGCAGCCAAGATCTCGGTGGAGGCGGGGAGCTGTTTTTT. The chain combines TRBV4-2 with TRBJ2-2; D may be TRBD2 (5 bases). In germline, CDR1 is LGHNA, CDR2 YNFKEQ. Trimming shortened V by 0 bases and J by 7 bases, and 12 bases separated the two germline ends. This CDR3 has 15 amino acids.

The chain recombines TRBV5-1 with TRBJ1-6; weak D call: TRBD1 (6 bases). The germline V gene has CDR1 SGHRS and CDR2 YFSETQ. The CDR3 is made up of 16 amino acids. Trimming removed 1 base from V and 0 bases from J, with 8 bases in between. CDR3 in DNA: TGCGCCAGCAGCTTGAGGGGGAGCTCCTATAATTCACCCCTCCACTTT. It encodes CASSLRGSSYNSPLHF. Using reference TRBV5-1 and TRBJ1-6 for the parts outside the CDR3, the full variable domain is KAGVTQTPRYLIKTRGQQVTLSCSPISGHRSVSWYQQTPGQGLQFLFEYFSETQRNKGNFPGRFSGRQFSNSRSEMNVSTLELGDSALYLCASSLRGSSYNSPLHFGNGTRLTVT.

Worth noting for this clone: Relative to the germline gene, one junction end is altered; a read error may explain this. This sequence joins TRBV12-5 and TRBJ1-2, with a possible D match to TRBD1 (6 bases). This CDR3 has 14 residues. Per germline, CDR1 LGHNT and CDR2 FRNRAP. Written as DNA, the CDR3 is TGTGCTAGTGGTTTGGTAGGACAGACATATGACTACACCTTC. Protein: CASGLVGQTYDYTF.

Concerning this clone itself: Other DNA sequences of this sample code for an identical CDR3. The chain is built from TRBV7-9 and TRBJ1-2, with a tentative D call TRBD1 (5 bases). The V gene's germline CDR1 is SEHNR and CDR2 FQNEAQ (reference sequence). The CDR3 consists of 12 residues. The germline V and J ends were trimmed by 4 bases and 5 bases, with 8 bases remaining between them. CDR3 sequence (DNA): TGTGCCAGCAGCTCCGGGGGATATGGCTACACCTTC. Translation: CASSSGGYGYTF. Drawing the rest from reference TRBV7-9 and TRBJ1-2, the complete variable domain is DTGVSQNPRHKITKRGQNVTFRCDPISEHNRLYWYRQTLGQGPEFLTYFQNEAQLEKSRLLSDRFSAERPKGSFSTLEIQRTEQGDSAMYLCASSSGGYGYTFGSGTRLTVV.

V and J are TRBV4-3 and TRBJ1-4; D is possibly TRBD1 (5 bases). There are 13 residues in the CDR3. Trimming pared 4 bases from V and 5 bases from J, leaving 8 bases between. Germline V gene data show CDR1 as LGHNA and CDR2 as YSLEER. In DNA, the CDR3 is TGCGCCAGCAGCCGCGACAGAAATGAAAAACTGTTTTTT. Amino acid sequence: CASSRDRNEKLFF.

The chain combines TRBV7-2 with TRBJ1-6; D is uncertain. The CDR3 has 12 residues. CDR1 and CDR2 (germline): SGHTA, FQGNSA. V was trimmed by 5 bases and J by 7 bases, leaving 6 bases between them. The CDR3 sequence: CASSLSNSPLHF. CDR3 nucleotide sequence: TGTGCCAGCAGCCTTAGCAATTCACCCCTCCACTTT.

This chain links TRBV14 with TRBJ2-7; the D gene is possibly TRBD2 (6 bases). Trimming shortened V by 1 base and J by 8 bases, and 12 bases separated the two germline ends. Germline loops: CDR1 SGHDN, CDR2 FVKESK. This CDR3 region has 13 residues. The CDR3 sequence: CASSQGPGTQQYF. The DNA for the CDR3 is TGTGCCAGCAGCCAAGGGCCCGGGACTCAGCAGTACTTC.

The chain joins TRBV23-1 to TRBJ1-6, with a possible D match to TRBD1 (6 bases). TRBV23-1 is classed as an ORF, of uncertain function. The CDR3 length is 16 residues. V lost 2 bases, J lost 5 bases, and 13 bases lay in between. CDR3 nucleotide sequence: TGCGCCAGCAGTCAAGTTCAGGGGCGTCATAATTCACCCCTCCACTTT. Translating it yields CASSQVQGRHNSPLHF.

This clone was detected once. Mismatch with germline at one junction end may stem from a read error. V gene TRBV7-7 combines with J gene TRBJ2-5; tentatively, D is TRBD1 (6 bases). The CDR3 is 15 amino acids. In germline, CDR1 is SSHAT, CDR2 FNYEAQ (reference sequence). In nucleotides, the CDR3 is TGTGCTAGCAGCTTCGACCTGGGACAAGAAGAGACCCAGTACTTC. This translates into CASSFDLGQEETQYF. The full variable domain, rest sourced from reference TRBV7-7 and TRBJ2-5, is GAGVSQSPRYKVTKRGQDVTLRCDPISSHATLYWYQQALGQGPEFLTYFNYEAQPDKSGLPSDRFSAERPEGSISTLTIQRTEQRDSAMYRCASSFDLGQEETQYFGPGTRLLVL.

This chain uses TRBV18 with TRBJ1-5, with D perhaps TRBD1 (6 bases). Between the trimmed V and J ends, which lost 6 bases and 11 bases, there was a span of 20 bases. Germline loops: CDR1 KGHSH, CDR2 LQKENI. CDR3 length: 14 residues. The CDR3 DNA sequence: TGTGCCAGCTCCTTTACTGGGGGCAGTTCTGCCCAGCATTTT. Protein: CASSFTGGSSAQHF. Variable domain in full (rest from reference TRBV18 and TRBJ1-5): NAGVMQNPRHLVRRRGQEARLRCSPMKGHSHVYWYRQLPEEGLKFMVYLQKENIIDESGMPKERFSAEFPKEGPSILRIQQVVRGDSAAYFCASSFTGGSSAQHFGDGTRLSIL.